This T cell receptor beta chain was identified during a study of T-cell reconstitution after alpha-beta-depleted transplantation in children. Study findings and constraints: It was surviving recipient T cells and thymic progenitors that gave some patients high TCRbeta diversity at day 60. After one year, T-cell counts and TCRbeta diversity mostly came from new T cells. Reportedly, roughly two months post-transplant, alpha-beta T cells arose from several hundred expanded graft clones.

The CDR3 sequence is 14 residues long. The V gene's germline CDR1 is SGHRS and CDR2 YFSETQ. Unmatched junction bases numbered 11, after V lost 4 bases and J lost 7 bases. Comment on this clonotype: Its antigen is still unknown.

Unique molecular identifiers featured in how the TCRbeta library was prepared. TCRdb used MiXCR to reprocess the PCR reads, holding one entry per CDR3 protein. The sample records about 900,000 distinct CDR3 sequences, about 31% being singletons. This TCR was sampled from a boy younger than two who had a stem cell transplant for SCID, so the T cells may come from the graft donor. The rearrangement uses TRBV5-1 and TRBJ2-7; 7 bases are a match to TRBD1. Sequencing was performed on PBMCs, mostly from graft donor cells, taken 360 days after TCRalphabeta/CD19-depleted stem cell transplant. The CDR3 sequence: CASSTGQTYEEQYF. DNA for the CDR3: TGCGCCAGCAGCACGGGACAGACCTACGAAGAGCAGTACTTC. Variable domain in full (rest from reference TRBV5-1 and TRBJ2-7): KAGVTQTPRYLIKTRGQQVTLSCSPISGHRSVSWYQQTPGQGLQFLFEYFSETQRNKGNFPGRFSGRQFSNSRSEMNVSTLELGDSALYLCASSTGQTYEEQYFGPGTRLTVT.